Given below is one TCR beta chain in context. CDR3 length equals 16 residues. Germline loops: CDR1 LNHDA, CDR2 SQIVND (reference sequence). V lost 3 bases, J lost 5 bases, and 18 bases lay in between. The data originate from a study of blood T cell repertoires in COVID-19. About the study: T cells, B-cell-depleted T cells, or PBMCs supplied cDNA or gDNA.

Profiling relied on immunoSEQ multiplex PCR, and the TCRdb table lists in-frame clones only, not all of them. The data contain roughly 24,000 clones, about nine tenths of them singletons. Sequenced input: peripheral blood. The sequence derives from a woman aged 65 to 85 with active COVID-19. The chain recombines TRBV19 with TRBJ2-3, with D possibly being TRBD2 (6 bases). DNA of the CDR3: TGTGCCAGTAGTATCTCCGGGACTCTCAGCGGAGATACGCAGTATTTT. This gives the protein CASSISGTLSGDTQYF.